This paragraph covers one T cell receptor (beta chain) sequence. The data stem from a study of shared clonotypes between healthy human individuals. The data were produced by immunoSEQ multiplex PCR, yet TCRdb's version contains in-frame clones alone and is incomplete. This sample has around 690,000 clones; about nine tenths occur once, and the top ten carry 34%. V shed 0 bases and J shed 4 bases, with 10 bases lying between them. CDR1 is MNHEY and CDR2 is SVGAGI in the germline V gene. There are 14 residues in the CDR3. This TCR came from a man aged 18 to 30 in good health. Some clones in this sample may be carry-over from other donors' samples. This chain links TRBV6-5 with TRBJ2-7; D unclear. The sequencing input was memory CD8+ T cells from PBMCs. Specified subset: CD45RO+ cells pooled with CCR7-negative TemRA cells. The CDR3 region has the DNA TGTGCCAGCAGTTACTCGATGGGTCAATACGAGCAGTACTTC. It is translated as CASSYSMGQYEQYF.